In its sample, the clone carrying this T cell receptor (beta chain) was seen a few times. This record comes from a study of blood T cell repertoires in COVID-19. Study as a whole: The United States, Italy and Spain provided the acute and convalescent COVID-19 samples. In each case, the material was cDNA or gDNA derived from T cells, B-cell-depleted T cells, or PBMCs.

In the source study's methods: For nucleated cells, counts were estimated from reference gene primer amplification. Method: immunoSEQ multiplex PCR; TCRdb's copy keeps in-frame clones and lacks some. D and trimming come from the DNA, and the V and J calls and clone size come from that table. The table has about 170,000 clones, roughly 85% seen once. The germline gives CDR1 SEHNR, CDR2 FQNEAQ (reference sequence). The CDR3 runs to 19 residues. The J segment lost 5 bases and the V segment lost 5 bases, leaving 17 bases of the junction unmatched. The V and J genes are TRBV7-9 and TRBJ2-3; 12 nucleotides match TRBD2. Sequences were obtained from peripheral blood. This clonotype was obtained from a human donor with acute or convalescent COVID-19. The donor label of this sample is uncertain. The CDR3 is CASSRGALLAGGPKDTQYF. The CDR3 region has the DNA TGTGCCAGCAGCCGAGGCGCCCTCCTAGCGGGGGGGCCGAAAGATACGCAGTATTTT.